The T cell receptor (beta chain) under discussion was sequenced for a study of blood T cell repertoires in COVID-19. Study-level information: Samples of COVID-19 (acute and convalescent) were obtained from the United States, Italy and Spain. PBMCs, B-cell-depleted T cells, or T cells provided the cDNA or gDNA that made up the material.

In the original processing: Counts of nucleated cells, estimated from reference gene primer amplification, were obtained. The repertoire was sequenced with immunoSEQ multiplex PCR; TCRdb's copy has only in-frame clones and lacks some. D and trimming were read from the DNA, whereas the V and J calls and clone size are those reported in that table. Among about 330,000 clones listed, around 89% were seen once. The CDR3 loop spans 15 amino acids. In germline, CDR1 is SGHRS, CDR2 YFSETQ. Trimming shortened V by 4 bases and J by 0 bases, and 14 bases separated the two germline ends. The gene calls are TRBV5-1 and TRBJ2-7; D is possibly TRBD2 (5 bases). The sequence was obtained from a man between 18 and 35 years old who had recovered from COVID-19. The specimen was peripheral blood. CDR3 region: CASSRGAGNSYEQYF. CDR3 nucleotides: TGCGCCAGCAGCCGGGGTGCAGGTAACTCCTACGAGCAGTACTTC.